The clone carrying this T cell receptor beta chain was found a few times. Antigen specificity is unknown. The use of a sample-barcoded 5' primer and a J-beta primer mix characterized a second PCR of about 6 to 12 cycles. TCRdb reanalysed the 5' RACE reads using MiXCR and keeps one entry per CDR3 protein. The data contain more than 900,000 distinct CDR3 sequences, about 23% of them singletons. Germline loops: CDR1 LNHDA, CDR2 SQIVND (reference sequence). Trimming stripped 5 bases from V and 6 bases from J, with 19 bases between. The CDR3 spans 15 residues. This entry belongs to a study of blood T cells in healthy people across ages. The study, taken as a whole, reports: Changes in expanded clonotypes were possibly confounded, as the CMV status of donors was unknown. TCR beta diversity per million T cells fell roughly linearly with age.

The sample also formed part of further work on T cells of mothers and their children.

The sample was blood. The chain employs TRBV19 and TRBJ2-5; D is tentatively TRBD1 or TRBD2 (5 bases each). The TCR originated in a girl aged 2-9 years in good health. The CDR3 reads CASSSGPGLSKTQYF. In nucleotides, the CDR3 is TGTGCCAGTAGTTCGGGACCGGGGTTGTCGAAGACCCAGTACTTC.